The 27 T cell receptor beta chains in this list originate from one sample, sequenced in a study of spatial heterogeneity in lung cancer. Regarding time point: sample taken at primary tumor resection. Tumor, nontumor lung or frozen PBMC supplied whole RNA, sequenced without sorting. One entry per CDR3 protein results from TCRdb running MiXCR on the 5' RACE reads. Of 10,000 to 11,000 distinct CDR3 sequences listed, approximately 24% are singletons. Sequenced here: PBMCs, sampled at surgery. The receptor set was obtained from a female donor with early-stage non-small cell lung cancer.

This chain joins TRBV2 and TRBJ2-1, with TRBD2 matching over 10 bases. Unmatched junction bases numbered 6, after V lost 0 bases and J lost 7 bases. The CDR3 runs to 16 residues. Germline V gives CDR1 SNHLY, CDR2 FYNNEI. The DNA of the CDR3 is TGTGCCAGCAGTGAAGCAGGGGGACTAGCGCGGAATGAGCAGTTCTTC. It translates to CASSEAGGLARNEQFF.

V gene TRBV21-1 combines with J gene TRBJ2-3; the D call TRBD1 from the table was never checked on the DNA. TRBV21-1 is a documented pseudogene. This CDR3 region has 13 residues. Here the CDR3 reads CASSTTGPDTQYF. The DNA for the CDR3 is TGTGCCAGCAGCACCACAGGGCCAGATACGCAGTATTTT.

This clonotype was seen only a few times. The rearrangement links TRBV6-5 to TRBJ2-1; D gene unclear. CDR1 MNHEY and CDR2 SVGAGI come from the germline V gene. The ends were cut back, 0 bases at V and 7 bases at J, with 13 bases in the middle. CDR3 length: 15 amino acids. The CDR3 nucleotides are TGTGCCAGCAGTTACTCGAACCCCACCGGAAATGAGCAGTTCTTC. This codes for CASSYSNPTGNEQFF.

In its sample, this clonotype ranks as medium-sized. This rearrangement joins TRBV29-1 to TRBJ1-3; D uncertain. Germline CDR1 and CDR2: SQVTM and ANQGSEA. CDR3 size: 12 residues. V was pared by 4 bases and J by 2 bases, with 6 bases between. CDR3 in DNA: TGCAGCGTTGTCGGGACTGGAAACACCATATATTTT. Its translation is CSVVGTGNTIYF.

This chain uses TRBV28 with TRBJ2-6, with a weak D call TRBD2 (5 bases). Trimming pared 4 bases from V and 0 bases from J, leaving 10 bases between. This CDR3 spans 16 amino acids. In germline, CDR1 is MDHEN, CDR2 SYDVKM. CDR3 sequence (DNA): TGTGCCAGCAGTTCCGGACTGACCTCTGGGGCCAACGTCCTGACTTTC. Translation gives CASSSGLTSGANVLTF.

Only a few counts were recorded for this clonotype. The chain recombines TRBV2 with TRBJ1-1; a possible D gene is TRBD1 (6 bases). Trimming pared 8 bases from V and 0 bases from J, leaving 10 bases between. Germline assignment: CDR1 SNHLY and CDR2 FYNNEI. CDR3 length equals 13 residues. The CDR3 sequence is CASRDNVNTEAFF. DNA of the CDR3: TGTGCCAGCCGGGACAACGTGAACACTGAAGCTTTCTTT.

The chain recombines TRBV20-1 with TRBJ2-1; TRBD2 agrees at 9 bases. With V trimmed by 5 bases and J by 2 bases, 13 bases remained unmatched. The CDR3 covers 17 residues. The germline gives CDR1 DFQATT, CDR2 SNEGSKA (reference sequence). CDR3 residues: CSAHTLGLALAYNEQFF. The CDR3 DNA sequence: TGCAGTGCTCATACTCTGGGACTAGCTCTGGCCTACAATGAGCAGTTCTTC.

The V gene is TRBV10-2, the J gene TRBJ2-5, with a possible D match to TRBD2 (6 bases). Deletions cut 6 bases from V and 7 bases from J, with 21 bases between. The CDR3 has 15 residues. Germline V gives CDR1 WSHSY, CDR2 SAAADI. CDR3 residues: CASSPSGVEVGTQYF. The CDR3 DNA follows: TGCGCCAGCAGCCCATCGGGAGTTGAGGTTGGGACCCAGTACTTC.

The chain employs TRBV5-4 and TRBJ1-6; D is perhaps TRBD1 (5 bases). Germline V gives CDR1 SGHNT, CDR2 YYREEE (reference sequence). The CDR3 loop spans 13 amino acids. V was cut by 0 bases and J by 12 bases, with 10 bases left in between. Here the CDR3 DNA reads TGTGCCAGCAGCTTGGGACAGTTAGAACCCCTCCACTTT. It translates to CASSLGQLEPLHF.

The rearrangement links TRBV19 to TRBJ2-1; 9 nucleotides match TRBD2. The CDR3 runs 17 residues. Unmatched junction bases numbered 17, after V lost 8 bases and J lost 6 bases. The germline V gene has CDR1 LNHDA and CDR2 SQIVND (reference sequence). The CDR3 here is CASCSRASGTSTNEQFF. The CDR3 DNA reads as TGTGCCAGTTGTAGTCGGGCTAGCGGGACATCGACCAATGAGCAGTTCTTC.

This clonotype was observed at least ten times. The chain has TRBV6-2 or TRBV6-3 and TRBJ2-1; 7 nucleotides match TRBD1. Per germline, CDR1 MNHEY and CDR2 SVGEGT. With V trimmed by 5 bases and J by 2 bases, 6 bases remained unmatched. This CDR3 comprises 15 residues. CDR3 loop: CASSLGDRTYNEQFF. In nucleotides, the CDR3 is TGTGCCAGCAGTCTCGGGGACAGAACCTACAATGAGCAGTTCTTC.

This clonotype was recorded a few times. The V call is TRBV4-2, the J call TRBJ2-4; TRBD1 matches 8 bases. Germline V gene lookup returns CDR1 LGHNA and CDR2 YNFKEQ. The CDR3 spans 16 residues. Trimming at V came to 2 bases and at J to 3 bases, leaving 6 bases not matched to a gene. The chain's CDR3 is CASSQIQGAGKNIQYF. The CDR3 bases are TGTGCCAGCAGCCAAATTCAGGGGGCCGGCAAAAACATTCAGTACTTC.

This clonotype is labeled medium-sized. V is TRBV20-1 and J is TRBJ2-1, with 12 nucleotides matching TRBD2. There are 17 residues in the CDR3. The germline V gene encodes CDR1 DFQATT and CDR2 SNEGSKA (reference sequence). The V segment lost 3 bases and the J segment 0 bases; nucleotides outside the gene matches: 6. CDR3 nucleotides: TGCAGTGCTAGCGGTCCTAGCGGGAGGGCCTCCTACAATGAGCAGTTCTTC. Its protein product is CSASGPSGRASYNEQFF.

This clonotype was observed a few times. The chain has TRBV20-1 and TRBJ2-3, with D perhaps TRBD1 (5 bases). Germline V gene sequence: CDR1 DFQATT, CDR2 SNEGSKA (reference sequence). With 6 bases removed from V and 14 bases from J, the gap between germline ends came to 18 bases. The CDR3 is 11 amino acids. The CDR3 loop reads CSAARGSLGYF. DNA for the CDR3: TGCAGTGCCGCAAGGGGCAGCCTGGGGTATTTT.

V gene TRBV21-1 combines with J gene TRBJ2-5. TRBV21-1 has pseudogene status. The CDR3 covers 16 residues. The CDR3 DNA sequence: TGTGCCAGCAGCAAAGGTTCTCCGGTAGAACAAGAGACCCAGTACTTC. Its protein is CASSKGSPVEQETQYF.

This clonotype was detected only a few times. The J gene is TRBJ2-5, the V gene TRBV20-1, with D perhaps matching TRBD2 (6 bases). Germline CDR1 is DFQATT and CDR2 is SNEGSKA (reference sequence). There are 17 residues in the CDR3. With 1 base removed from V and 4 bases from J, the gap between germline ends came to 22 bases. CDR3 region: CSARGVRRERRVETQYF. In DNA, the CDR3 is TGCAGTGCTAGAGGGGTTCGGCGGGAAAGGCGGGTAGAGACCCAGTACTTC.

The chain employs TRBV12-3 or TRBV12-4 and TRBJ2-3; D remains ambiguous. The V end was cut by 6 bases, the J end by 3 bases, with 7 bases between. The CDR3 spans 12 residues. DNA for the CDR3: TGTGCCAGCAGCAGCGTAACAGATACGCAGTATTTT. It codes for CASSSVTDTQYF.

This chain joins TRBV12-3 or TRBV12-4 and TRBJ2-7, with 8 bases matching TRBD2. The J segment lost 2 bases and the V segment lost 5 bases, leaving 8 bases of the junction unmatched. The CDR3 loop spans 15 amino acids. The CDR3 region is CASSPGGGPPYEQYF. The DNA for the CDR3 is TGTGCCAGCAGTCCCGGGGGGGGGCCCCCCTACGAGCAGTACTTC.

As DNA, the CDR3 is TGCAGCGTCGGTGGGGGAAACCGGGTCGGGGAGCTGTTTTTT. This encodes CSVGGGNRVGELFF. This chain connects TRBV29-1 to TRBJ2-2; the D call may be TRBD1 or TRBD2 (5 bases each). The CDR3 length is 14 residues. Germline V lookup: CDR1 SQVTM, CDR2 ANQGSEA. Trimming left V 6 bases short and J 7 bases short, with 18 bases between.

The sample holds many counts of this clonotype. The chain combines TRBV12-3 or TRBV12-4 with TRBJ2-1; D not certain. This CDR3 spans 17 amino acids. Between the trimmed V and J ends, which lost 6 bases and 3 bases, there was a span of 21 bases. The CDR3 region is CASSPERLARLYNEQFF. CDR3 sequence (DNA): TGTGCCAGCAGCCCAGAAAGACTCGCTCGTCTCTACAATGAGCAGTTCTTC.

This clonotype occurred a few times. The chain links TRBV7-2 to TRBJ2-1; D may be TRBD2 (5 bases). V dropped 4 bases and J dropped 7 bases, with 11 bases sitting between them. From germline, CDR1 is SGHTA and CDR2 FQGNSA. This CDR3 is built from 13 residues. This CDR3 is CASSSSGENEQFF. The CDR3 nucleotides read TGTGCCAGCAGCTCTTCCGGGGAGAATGAGCAGTTCTTC.

By sample share, this clonotype is medium-sized. The chain joins TRBV20-1 to TRBJ1-1; D gene unclear. Trimming took 3 bases from V and 2 from J, leaving 13 bases between them. This CDR3 has 14 amino acids. Germline V gene sequence: CDR1 DFQATT, CDR2 SNEGSKA (reference sequence). Here the CDR3 DNA reads TGCAGTGCTAGGGTCACCGGTTATAACACTGAAGCTTTCTTT. This encodes CSARVTGYNTEAFF.

The table lists this clonotype with a few counts. V and J are TRBV12-3 or TRBV12-4 and TRBJ2-2; tentatively, D is TRBD2 (7 bases). CDR3 length: 17 residues. The V gene lost 7 bases and the J gene lost 7 bases, with 25 bases spanning the gap. The CDR3 here is CASTGGGGGALGGELFF. In nucleotides, the CDR3 is TGTGCCAGCACGGGGGGCGGCGGAGGGGCACTCGGCGGGGAGCTGTTTTTT.

Ten or more counts support this clonotype. The genes are TRBV27 and TRBJ2-3; 10 bases fit TRBD2. V shed 5 bases, J shed 0 bases, and the junction held 5 bases outside the gene matches. The germline CDR1 and CDR2 sequences are MNHEY and SMNVEV (reference sequence). The CDR3 loop spans 16 amino acids. The CDR3 sequence is CASSLTSGASTDTQYF. DNA of the CDR3: TGTGCCAGCAGTCTCACTAGCGGGGCTAGCACAGATACGCAGTATTTT.

In this sample, this clonotype is medium-sized (0.01 to 0.1%). This rearrangement joins TRBV9 to TRBJ2-3; D is ambiguous. The CDR3 sequence is 13 residues long. V lost 1 base and J lost 4, with 7 bases in between. CDR1 SGDLS and CDR2 YYNGEE come from the germline V gene. The CDR3 protein is CASSVYTPDTQYF. Written as DNA, the CDR3 is TGTGCCAGCAGCGTATACACCCCAGATACGCAGTATTTT.

J is TRBJ1-2 and V is TRBV7-2; D is ambiguous. Trimming left V 1 base short and J 7 bases short, with 10 bases between. This CDR3 has 13 residues. Germline loops: CDR1 SGHTA, CDR2 FQGNSA. The CDR3 is CASSLETFTGYTF. For the CDR3, the DNA is TGTGCCAGCAGCTTAGAGACCTTCACTGGCTACACCTTC.

This chain joins TRBV5-4 and TRBJ1-1, with a weak D call TRBD1 (5 bases). Per germline, CDR1 SGHNT and CDR2 YYREEE (reference sequence). This CDR3 contains 14 residues. V lost 5 bases, J lost 0 bases, and 11 bases lay in between. The CDR3 DNA reads TGTGCCAGCAGGGGCTGGACACTGAACACTGAAGCTTTCTTT. Translating gives CASRGWTLNTEAFF.